Each of the 15 T cell receptor beta chains below was sequenced from the same sample in a study of radiation and T cells in renal cell carcinoma. The repertoire was sequenced with immunoSEQ multiplex PCR; TCRdb's copy has only in-frame clones and lacks some. Of 24,000 or so clones in the sample, over 45% were seen once. The sample's treatment: treatment-naive control, cytoreductive nephrectomy. The sequences come from tumor tissue, collected from a patient whose treatment was nephrectomy without radiotherapy. Every receptor here comes from a man aged 35 to 55 with renal cell carcinoma.

V gene TRBV4-1 combines with J gene TRBJ1-1; D may be TRBD1 (5 bases). Trimming stripped 2 bases from V and 8 bases from J, with 15 bases between. The germline V gene encodes CDR1 MGHRA and CDR2 YSYEKL. The CDR3 runs 14 residues. CDR3 coding DNA: TGCGCCAGCAGCCAACTAGACTGGCCAGGGGAAGCTTTCTTT. It encodes CASSQLDWPGEAFF.

This clone showed up just a few times. The chain is built from TRBV19 and TRBJ1-5, with TRBD1 matching 10 bases. The V gene end was trimmed by 8 bases and the J gene end by 4 bases; junction bases not matched to a gene: 11. The germline CDR1 and CDR2 sequences are LNHDA and SQIVND (reference sequence). The CDR3 totals 16 residues. The CDR3 reads CASGFRDRGGNQPQHF. The CDR3 DNA reads TGTGCCAGTGGTTTCCGGGACAGGGGAGGTAATCAGCCCCAGCATTTT.

The genes are TRBV19 and TRBJ2-6; the D gene is possibly TRBD1 (6 bases). V dropped 1 base and J dropped 5 bases, with 12 bases sitting between them. CDR3 size: 16 residues. The germline V gene has CDR1 LNHDA and CDR2 SQIVND (reference sequence). The CDR3 DNA is TGTGCCAGTAGTATAGGGCAGGGGTTTTGGGCCAACGTCCTGACTTTC. Its protein is CASSIGQGFWANVLTF.

This clone was seen a few times. The chain is built from TRBV6-5 and TRBJ1-6, with D possibly matching TRBD1 (5 bases). CDR3 length: 15 residues. Germline CDR1 is MNHEY and CDR2 is SVGAGI. Trimming removed 4 bases at V and 10 bases at J, with 17 bases between. The DNA of the CDR3 is TGTGCCAGCAGTTGGGGGTTGGAGGGTAGCTCACCCCTCCACTTT. Protein sequence: CASSWGLEGSSPLHF.

In this sample, this clone turned up a few times. The chain recombines TRBV5-1 with TRBJ2-6; 9 bases agree with TRBD1. Per the germline V gene, CDR1 is SGHRS and CDR2 is YFSETQ. V was clipped by 2 bases and J by 1 base; unmatched bases: 7. The CDR3 runs to 18 residues. The CDR3 sequence: CASSFRGQGRSGANVLTF. The DNA of the CDR3 is TGCGCCAGCAGCTTTAGAGGACAGGGGCGGTCTGGGGCCAACGTCCTGACTTTC.

This chain links TRBV6-5 with TRBJ1-2, with D unresolved. Germline V lookup: CDR1 MNHEY, CDR2 SVGAGI. V lost 7 bases, J lost 2 bases, and 11 bases lay in between. The CDR3 totals 13 residues. CDR3 region: CASMPGRNYGYTF. The CDR3 bases are TGTGCCAGCATGCCGGGGAGGAACTATGGCTACACCTTC.

V and J are TRBV21-1 and TRBJ2-7; no DNA check was done on the table's D call, TRBD1. TRBV21-1 constitutes a pseudogene. This CDR3 contains 13 residues. CDR3 nucleotide sequence: TGTGCCAGCAGCAAAGTAGCAGGGGTGGATCAGTACGTC. Translating it yields CASSKVAGVDQYV.

This clone was found once. This sequence joins TRBV28 and TRBJ1-1; the D is unclear. The CDR3 is 13 amino acids. Between the trimmed V and J ends, which lost 3 bases and 1 base, there was a span of 6 bases. The germline V gene encodes CDR1 MDHEN and CDR2 SYDVKM. Here the CDR3 reads CASSFTQNTEAFF. CDR3 bases: TGTGCCAGCAGTTTTACACAGAACACTGAAGCTTTCTTT.

The rearrangement joins TRBV7-8 to TRBJ1-4; the match to TRBD1 covers 7 bases. CDR1 SGHVS and CDR2 FQNEAQ come from the germline V gene. The V and J ends lost 4 bases and 11 bases, in that order; junction bases with no gene match: 7. This CDR3 has 13 residues. For the CDR3, the DNA is TGTGCCAGCAGCTCTTTGACACAGGGGAAACTGTTTTTT. As protein: CASSSLTQGKLFF.

This sequence joins TRBV13 and TRBJ2-7; unclear D gene. V shed 4 bases and J shed 7 bases, with 14 bases lying between them. This CDR3 has 13 amino acids. CDR1 PRHDT and CDR2 FYEKMQ come from the germline V gene (reference sequence). CDR3 sequence reads: CASSYRLDLEQYF. The CDR3 DNA reads as TGTGCCAGCAGCTATAGACTCGATCTGGAGCAGTACTTC. The complete variable domain, with remaining parts taken from reference TRBV13 and TRBJ2-7, reads AAGVIQSPRHLIKEKRETATLKCYPIPRHDTVYWYQQGPGQDPQFLISFYEKMQSDKGSIPDRFSAQQFSDYHSELNMSSLELGDSALYFCASSYRLDLEQYFGPGTRLTVT.

This clone is categorized as medium-sized (0.01 to 0.1%). Other DNA sequences of this sample code for an identical CDR3. The chain carries TRBV7-8 and TRBJ1-3, with D unresolved. Between the trimmed V and J ends, which lost 0 bases and 0 bases, there was a span of 6 bases. The CDR3 runs 15 residues. Germline V gene lookup returns CDR1 SGHVS and CDR2 FQNEAQ. The CDR3 DNA follows: TGTGCCAGCAGCTTAGCAGCCGACTCTGGAAACACCATATATTTT. Translation: CASSLAADSGNTIYF.

The chain employs TRBV6-5 and TRBJ2-7; the D gene is possibly TRBD2 (5 bases). The CDR3 runs to 13 residues. CDR1 MNHEY and CDR2 SVGAGI come from the germline V gene. The V gene lost 4 bases and the J gene lost 2 bases, with 9 bases spanning the gap. DNA for the CDR3: TGTGCCAGCAGTTCCGGGGAACCCTACGAGCAGTACTTC. Translating gives CASSSGEPYEQYF.

The genes are TRBV7-2 and TRBJ2-5; D might be TRBD1 or TRBD2, each matching 6 bases. CDR3 length equals 14 residues. V was shortened by 1 base and J by 1 base, with 7 bases between the two germline ends. CDR1 SGHTA and CDR2 FQGNSA come from the germline V gene. The CDR3 DNA sequence: TGTGCCAGCAGCTTAGAGGGGGGCCAAGAGACCCAGTACTTC. This gives the protein CASSLEGGQETQYF.

The chain uses TRBV7-6 and TRBJ2-7; D possibly corresponds to TRBD2 (6 bases). CDR1 and CDR2 from the germline V gene are SGHVS and FNYEAQ. The CDR3 consists of 13 residues. The DNA of the CDR3 is TGTGCCAGCAGCCCTGTCGGGGGTGGAATGTGGAACGTC. It yields the protein CASSPVGGGMWNV.

The rearrangement links TRBV5-1 to TRBJ2-6; TRBD1 matches at 7 bases. The CDR3 covers 18 residues. V lost 3 bases and J lost 0; bases outside the gene matches: 9. Germline V lookup: CDR1 SGHRS, CDR2 YFSETQ. This CDR3 is CASSSSGTVASGANVLTF. The CDR3 DNA sequence: TGCGCCAGCAGCTCGTCCGGGACAGTGGCCTCTGGGGCCAACGTCCTGACTTTC.